A selection of T cell receptor beta chains follows, all from one sample in a study of vaccination and CD4 T cells after COVID-19. TCRdb recomputed calls from the PCR reads with MiXCR, one row per CDR3 protein. The table shows around 7,100 distinct CDR3 sequences, with roughly 37% occurring only once. Their antigen targets remain unknown. Specimen: CD4+ T cells from blood, cultured in vitro. Receptors were obtained from a human donor in good health. The CDR3 runs from the conserved cysteine through the conserved F or W. The D gene is left open where the match is weak. The size of a clone is reported for some rows only, either as once, few or many, or as a class for expanded clones.

D | J | V | size | length | CDR3 | DNA
- | TRBJ2-1 | TRBV21-1 | - | 17 | CASSKCRTPGNYNEQFF | TGTGCCAGCAGCAAATGTAGGACACCCGGTAATTACAATGAGCAGTTCTTC
- | TRBJ1-1 | TRBV27 | few | 13 | CASSLQGWTEAFF | TGTGCCAGCAGTTTACAGGGTTGGACTGAAGCTTTCTTT
TRBD2 | TRBJ2-7 | TRBV27 | - | 16 | CASSPQTSGSSYEQYF | TGTGCCAGCAGTCCACAAACTAGCGGTTCCTCCTACGAGCAGTACTTC
- | TRBJ1-2 | TRBV29-1 | - | 15 | CSVETAGQPHWGYTF | TGCAGCGTTGAAACAGCCGGACAGCCCCATTGGGGCTACACCTTC
TRBD2 | TRBJ2-1 | TRBV11-1 | - | 16 | CASSRTGGTRYNEQFF | TGTGCCAGCAGCCGTACGGGGGGGACGCGGTACAATGAGCAGTTCTTC
TRBD2 | TRBJ2-7 | TRBV20-1 | few | 16 | CSARPGLAGYVYEQYF | TGCAGTGCCAGACCGGGACTAGCGGGATATGTCTACGAGCAGTACTTC
- | TRBJ1-2 | TRBV28 | few | 12 | CASSFRGVGTDF | TGTGCCAGCAGTTTTAGGGGGGTAGGAACGGACTTC
- | TRBJ2-7 | TRBV7-9 | few | 12 | CASSRSYYEQYF | TGTGCCAGCAGCCGCAGTTACTACGAGCAGTACTTC
TRBD1 | TRBJ1-6 | TRBV11-2 | - | 16 | CASSLVSGQQNSPLHF | TGTGCCAGCAGCTTAGTTTCGGGACAGCAAAATTCACCCCTCCACTTT
TRBD1 | TRBJ2-2 | TRBV5-5 | - | 18 | CASSLRYRDRVVTGELFF | TGTGCCAGCAGCTTGCGGTACCGGGACAGGGTTGTGACCGGGGAGCTGTTTTTT
TRBD2 | TRBJ2-2 | TRBV5-1 | - | 15 | CASSRERENTGELFF | TGCGCCAGCAGCCGAGAGCGGGAGAACACCGGGGAGCTGTTTTTT
TRBD2 | TRBJ2-3 | TRBV27 | - | 14 | CASSAAGSTDTQYF | TGTGCCAGCAGCGCAGCGGGGTCCACAGATACGCAGTATTTT
- | TRBJ2-7 | TRBV7-9 | - | 14 | CASSRTGSSYEQYF | TGTGCCAGCAGTCGAACAGGGAGCTCCTACGAGCAGTACTTC
TRBD2 | TRBJ2-1 | TRBV19 | few | 13 | CASTYGSGSEQFF | TGTGCCAGTACCTATGGAAGCGGGAGTGAGCAGTTCTTC
TRBD1 | TRBJ1-1 | TRBV5-1 | - | 13 | CASSARGQTEAFF | TGCGCCAGCAGCGCTAGGGGGCAGACTGAAGCTTTCTTT
- | TRBJ1-1 | TRBV19 | - | 13 | CASSPYMNTEAFF | TGTGCCAGTAGTCCATACATGAACACTGAAGCTTTCTTT
- | TRBJ1-2 | TRBV24-1 | - | 13 | CATSDGDSRGYTF | TGTGCCACCAGTGATGGTGACAGTCGGGGCTACACCTTC
- | TRBJ2-3 | TRBV12-3/TRBV12-4 | - | 15 | CANTRGPLEGDTQYF | TGTGCCAATACTAGAGGCCCGCTGGAGGGAGATACGCAGTATTTT
- | TRBJ1-2 | TRBV18 | - | 16 | CASSVGPENNNYGYTF | TGTGCCAGCTCTGTGGGTCCGGAAAACAATAACTATGGCTACACCTTC
TRBD1 | TRBJ2-7 | TRBV19 | once | 16 | CASSIPAGQGTGEQYF | TGTGCCAGTAGTATACCGGCGGGACAGGGAACCGGCGAGCAGTACTTC
TRBD1 | TRBJ1-5 | TRBV28 | - | 15 | CASSSGQGANQPQHF | TGTGCCAGCAGTTCGGGACAGGGCGCTAATCAGCCCCAGCATTTT
TRBD1 | TRBJ1-2 | TRBV24-1 | few | 16 | CATSDDLDRGDYGYTF | TGTGCCACCAGTGACGACCTGGACAGGGGCGACTATGGCTACACCTTC
- | TRBJ2-3 | TRBV25-1 | few | 14 | CASSALLVVDTQYF | TGTGCCAGCAGTGCCCTCCTAGTCGTGGATACGCAGTATTTT
TRBD2 | TRBJ2-1 | TRBV6-5 | - | 13 | CASSYDLAGQQFF | TGTGCCAGCAGTTACGACCTAGCGGGGCAGCAGTTCTTC
- | TRBJ2-2 | TRBV27 | few | 12 | CASSLVYGELFF | TGTGCCAGCAGTTTAGTGTACGGGGAGCTGTTTTTT
- | TRBJ2-7 | TRBV4-3 | - | 15 | CASKKGRWLQSEQYF | TGCGCCAGCAAGAAAGGGAGGTGGCTTCAGTCCGAGCAGTACTTC
- | TRBJ2-7 | TRBV10-3 | few | 14 | CAISDRGSLYEQYF | TGTGCCATCAGTGATAGAGGGTCCCTCTACGAGCAGTACTTC
TRBD2 | TRBJ2-7 | TRBV10-3 | few | 17 | CAIRDRLAGGRMYEQYF | TGTGCCATCAGAGATAGACTAGCGGGAGGGCGTATGTACGAGCAGTACTTC
- | TRBJ1-6 | TRBV28 | few | 14 | CASSSDLGRSPLHF | TGTGCCAGCAGTTCTGACCTTGGACGTTCACCCCTCCACTTT
TRBD1 | TRBJ2-1 | TRBV20-1 | few | 14 | CSARQGSNYNEQFF | TGCAGTGCAAGACAGGGCTCAAACTACAATGAGCAGTTCTTC
- | TRBJ2-2 | TRBV4-3 | - | 15 | CASSQDGGNPGELFF | TGCGCCAGCAGCCAAGATGGGGGGAATCCCGGGGAGCTGTTTTTT
- | TRBJ2-7 | TRBV20-1 | - | 12 | CSARAPRVEQYF | TGCAGTGCTAGAGCTCCTCGGGTCGAGCAGTACTTC
TRBD1 | TRBJ1-1 | TRBV20-1 | medium-sized | 14 | CSADQGAGGAEAFF | TGCAGTGCTGACCAGGGGGCGGGGGGCGCTGAAGCTTTCTTT
- | TRBJ2-6 | TRBV19 | few | 16 | CASSIDEGTGANVLTF | TGTGCCAGTAGTATAGATGAGGGGACTGGGGCCAACGTCCTGACTTTC